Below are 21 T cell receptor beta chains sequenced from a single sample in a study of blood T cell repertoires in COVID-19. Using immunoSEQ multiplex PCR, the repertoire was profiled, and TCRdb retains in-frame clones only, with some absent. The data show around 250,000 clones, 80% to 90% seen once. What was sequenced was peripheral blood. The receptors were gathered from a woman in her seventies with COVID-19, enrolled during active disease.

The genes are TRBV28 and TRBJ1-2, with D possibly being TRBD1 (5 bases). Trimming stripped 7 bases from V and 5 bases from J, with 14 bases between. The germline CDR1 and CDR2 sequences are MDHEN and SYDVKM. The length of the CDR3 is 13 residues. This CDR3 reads CASTPWGGYGYTF. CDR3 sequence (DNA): TGTGCCAGCACCCCCTGGGGGGGTTATGGCTACACCTTC.

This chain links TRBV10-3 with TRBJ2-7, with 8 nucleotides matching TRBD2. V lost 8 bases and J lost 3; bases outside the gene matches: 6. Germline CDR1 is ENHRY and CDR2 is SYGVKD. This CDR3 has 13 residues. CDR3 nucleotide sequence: TGTGCCATCTCCGGGACTAGTTTCTACGAGCAGTACTTC. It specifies CAISGTSFYEQYF.

The CDR3 reads CAWSVPGLQFF. CDR3 in DNA: TGTGCCTGGAGTGTACCGGGATTACAGTTCTTC. The V call is TRBV30, the J call TRBJ2-1; a possible D gene is TRBD2 (5 bases). Trimming cost V 0 bases and J 13 bases, with 10 bases left between them. Germline CDR1 reads GTSNPN; CDR2 reads SVGIG (reference sequence). CDR3 size: 11 residues.

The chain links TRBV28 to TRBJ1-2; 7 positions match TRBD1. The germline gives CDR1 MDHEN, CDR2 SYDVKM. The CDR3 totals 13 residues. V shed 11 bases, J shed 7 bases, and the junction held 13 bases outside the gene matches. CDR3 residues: CAARQGPSGGYTF. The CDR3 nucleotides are TGTGCCGCTCGACAGGGTCCCTCCGGTGGCTACACCTTC.

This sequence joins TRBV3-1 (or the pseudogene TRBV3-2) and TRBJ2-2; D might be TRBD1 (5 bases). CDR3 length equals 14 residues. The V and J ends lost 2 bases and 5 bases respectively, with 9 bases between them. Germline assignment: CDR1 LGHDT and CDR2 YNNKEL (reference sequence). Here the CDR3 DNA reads TGTGCCAGCAGCCAACCAACAGGAACCGGGGAGCTGTTTTTT. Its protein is CASSQPTGTGELFF.

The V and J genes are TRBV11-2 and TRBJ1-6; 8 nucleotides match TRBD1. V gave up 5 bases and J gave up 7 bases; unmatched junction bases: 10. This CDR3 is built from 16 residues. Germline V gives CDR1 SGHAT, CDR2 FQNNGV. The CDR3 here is CASSPLDRDRNSPLHF. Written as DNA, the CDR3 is TGTGCCAGCAGCCCGTTGGACAGGGATCGGAATTCACCCCTCCACTTT.

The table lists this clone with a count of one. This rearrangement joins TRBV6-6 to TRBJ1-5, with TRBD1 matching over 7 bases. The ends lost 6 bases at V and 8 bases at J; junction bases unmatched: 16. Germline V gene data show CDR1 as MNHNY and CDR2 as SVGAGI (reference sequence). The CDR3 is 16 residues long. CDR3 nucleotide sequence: TGTGCCAGCAGGGAACCGAGGACAGGCAAAGGGGAGCCCCAGCATTTT. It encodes CASREPRTGKGEPQHF.

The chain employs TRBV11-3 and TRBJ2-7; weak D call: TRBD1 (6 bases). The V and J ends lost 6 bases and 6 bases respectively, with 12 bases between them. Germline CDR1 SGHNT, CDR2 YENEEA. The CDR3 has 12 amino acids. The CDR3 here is CASSLQGAEQYF. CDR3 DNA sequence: TGTGCCAGCAGTTTACAGGGCGCCGAGCAGTACTTC.

CDR3 bases: TGTGCCAGCAGTCGTCTAGCGGGGACGCCCGGGGAGCTGTTTTTT. This codes for CASSRLAGTPGELFF. The chain carries TRBV2 and TRBJ2-2, with TRBD2 matching over 9 bases. CDR1 and CDR2 from the germline V gene are SNHLY and FYNNEI. The length of the CDR3 is 15 residues. Trimming took 5 bases from V and 6 from J; bases not matched to a gene: 7.

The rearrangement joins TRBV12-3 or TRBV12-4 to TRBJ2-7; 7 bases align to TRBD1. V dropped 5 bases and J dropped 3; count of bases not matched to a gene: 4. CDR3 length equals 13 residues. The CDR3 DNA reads TGTGCCAGCAGTCTCCGACAGGGCTACGAGCAGTACTTC. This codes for CASSLRQGYEQYF.

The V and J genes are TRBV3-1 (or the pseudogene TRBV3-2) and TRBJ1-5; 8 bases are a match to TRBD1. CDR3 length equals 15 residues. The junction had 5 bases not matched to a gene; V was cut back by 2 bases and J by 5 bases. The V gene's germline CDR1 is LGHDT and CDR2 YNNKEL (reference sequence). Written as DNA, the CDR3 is TGTGCCAGCAGCCAAAATCAGGGGGCTGATCAGCCCCAGCATTTT. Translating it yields CASSQNQGADQPQHF.

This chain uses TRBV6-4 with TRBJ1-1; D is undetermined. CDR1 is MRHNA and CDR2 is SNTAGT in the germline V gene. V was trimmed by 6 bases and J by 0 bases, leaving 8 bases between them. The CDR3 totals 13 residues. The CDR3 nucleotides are TGTGCCAGCAGGGCCACAGTGAACACTGAAGCTTTCTTT. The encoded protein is CASRATVNTEAFF.

The DNA of the CDR3 is TGTGCCAGCAGCTACCTCCCCGGGACAGGGGCATACGAGCAGTACTTC. Translating gives CASSYLPGTGAYEQYF. The V call is TRBV5-6, the J call TRBJ2-7; the match to TRBD1 covers 10 bases. With 3 bases clipped from V and 4 bases from J, the junction kept 10 bases outside the gene matches. Germline values: CDR1 SGHDT, CDR2 YYEEEE. This CDR3 is 16 amino acids long. The entire variable domain, with the rest obtained from reference TRBV5-6 and TRBJ2-7, is as follows: DAGVTQSPTHLIKTRGQQVTLRCSPKSGHDTVSWYQQALGQGPQFIFQYYEEEERQRGNFPDRFSGHQFPNYSSELNVNALLLGDSALYLCASSYLPGTGAYEQYFGPGTRLTVT.

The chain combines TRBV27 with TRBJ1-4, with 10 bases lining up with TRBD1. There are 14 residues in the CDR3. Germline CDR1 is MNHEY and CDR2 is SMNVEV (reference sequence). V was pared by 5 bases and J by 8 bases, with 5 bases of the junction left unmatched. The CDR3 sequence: CASSAGQGIEKLFF. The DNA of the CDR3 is TGTGCCAGCAGTGCGGGACAGGGGATAGAAAAACTGTTTTTT. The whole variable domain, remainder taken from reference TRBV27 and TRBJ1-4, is EAQVTQNPRYLITVTGKKLTVTCSQNMNHEYMSWYRQDPGLGLRQIYYSMNVEVTDKGDVPEGYKVSRKEKRNFPLILESPSPNQTSLYFCASSAGQGIEKLFFGSGTQLSVL.

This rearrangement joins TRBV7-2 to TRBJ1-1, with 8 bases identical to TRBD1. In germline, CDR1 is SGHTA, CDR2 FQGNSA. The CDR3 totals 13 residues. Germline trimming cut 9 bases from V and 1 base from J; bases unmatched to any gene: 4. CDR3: CASNRGGNTEAFF. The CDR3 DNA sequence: TGTGCCAGTAACAGGGGGGGGAACACTGAAGCTTTCTTT.

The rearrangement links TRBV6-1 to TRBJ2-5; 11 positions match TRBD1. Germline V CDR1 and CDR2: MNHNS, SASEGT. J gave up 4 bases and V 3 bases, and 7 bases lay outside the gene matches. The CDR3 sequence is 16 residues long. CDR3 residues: CASSDGQGAFAETQYF. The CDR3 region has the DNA TGTGCCAGCAGTGACGGACAGGGGGCTTTCGCAGAGACCCAGTACTTC.

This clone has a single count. CDR3 sequence: CASSPGLDNEQFF. CDR3 nucleotides: TGTGCCAGCAGTCCGGGACTAGACAATGAGCAGTTCTTC. The chain carries TRBV2 and TRBJ2-1; 8 bases match TRBD2. The CDR3 runs 13 residues. Germline V gives CDR1 SNHLY, CDR2 FYNNEI. Unmatched junction bases numbered 2, after V lost 5 bases and J lost 5 bases.

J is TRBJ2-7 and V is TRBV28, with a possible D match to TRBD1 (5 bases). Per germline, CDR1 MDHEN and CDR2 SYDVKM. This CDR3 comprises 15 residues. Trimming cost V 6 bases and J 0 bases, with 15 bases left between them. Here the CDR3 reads CASRPGQLLSYEQYF. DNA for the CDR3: TGTGCCAGCAGGCCCGGACAATTACTCTCCTACGAGCAGTACTTC.

In nucleotides, the CDR3 is TGTGCCAGCAGTTACAGGGGGCTCAATCAGCCCCAGCATTTT. Amino acid sequence: CASSYRGLNQPQHF. The chain joins TRBV6-5 to TRBJ1-5; 7 bases agree with TRBD1. V shed 2 bases, J shed 3 bases, and the junction held 1 base outside the gene matches. CDR1 MNHEY and CDR2 SVGAGI come from the germline V gene. This CDR3 spans 14 amino acids.

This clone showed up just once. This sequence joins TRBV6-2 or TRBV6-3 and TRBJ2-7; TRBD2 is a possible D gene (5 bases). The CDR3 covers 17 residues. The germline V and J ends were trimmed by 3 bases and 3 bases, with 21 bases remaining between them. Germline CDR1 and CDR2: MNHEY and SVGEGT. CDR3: CASSYAYRGKSFYEQYF. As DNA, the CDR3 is TGTGCCAGCAGTTATGCCTACCGGGGAAAAAGTTTCTACGAGCAGTACTTC.

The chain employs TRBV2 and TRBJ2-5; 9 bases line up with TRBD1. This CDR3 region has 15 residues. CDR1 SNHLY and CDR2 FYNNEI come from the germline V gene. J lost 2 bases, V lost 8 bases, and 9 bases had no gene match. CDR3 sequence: CASSRDRVSQETQYF. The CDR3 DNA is TGTGCCAGCTCACGGGACAGGGTATCGCAAGAGACCCAGTACTTC.